Listed below are T cell receptor beta chains from one sample, sequenced in a study of blood T cell repertoires in COVID-19. The protocol was immunoSEQ multiplex PCR, while the TCRdb copy is restricted to in-frame clones and leaves out a portion. This repertoire shows about 260,000 clones, around 89% found once; its top ten account for 4%. The sample consisted of peripheral blood. These TCRs come from a man between 60 and 70 years old who had recovered from COVID-19. The conserved cysteine and the conserved F or W are not part of the CDR3 here. A row's size may be missing; if present it is once, few, many or a size class.

j_call: TRBJ2-3; v_call: TRBV7-6; clone_size: .; cdr3_length: 14; cdr3_aa: ASSFSGGGTTDTQY
j_call: TRBJ1-3; v_call: TRBV9; clone_size: .; cdr3_length: 13; cdr3_aa: ASSATTGTGNTIY
j_call: TRBJ2-1; v_call: TRBV29-1; clone_size: .; cdr3_length: 11; cdr3_aa: SATGNVYNEQF
j_call: TRBJ1-5; v_call: TRBV3-1/TRBV3-2; clone_size: .; cdr3_length: 15; cdr3_aa: ASSQDDRGYSNQPQH
j_call: TRBJ2-7; v_call: TRBV4-1; clone_size: .; cdr3_length: 17; cdr3_aa: ASSQDGTSGASSPYEQY
j_call: TRBJ1-3; v_call: TRBV6-5; clone_size: .; cdr3_length: 13; cdr3_aa: ASSRTGASGNTIY
j_call: TRBJ1-1; v_call: TRBV27; clone_size: .; cdr3_length: 11; cdr3_aa: ASSLLPVREAF
j_call: TRBJ2-2; v_call: TRBV10-1; clone_size: .; cdr3_length: 12; cdr3_aa: ASSRDRFTGELF
j_call: TRBJ1-5; v_call: TRBV13; clone_size: .; cdr3_length: 12; cdr3_aa: ASSLGGAEQPQH
j_call: TRBJ2-5; v_call: TRBV14; clone_size: .; cdr3_length: 11; cdr3_aa: ASSQDTLQTQY
j_call: TRBJ1-2; v_call: TRBV19; clone_size: .; cdr3_length: 11; cdr3_aa: ASSNQGAYGYT
j_call: TRBJ1-6; v_call: TRBV27; clone_size: .; cdr3_length: 12; cdr3_aa: ASSPPARGSPLH
j_call: TRBJ1-1; v_call: TRBV9; clone_size: .; cdr3_length: 12; cdr3_aa: ASSVELSNTEAF
j_call: TRBJ1-2; v_call: TRBV6-6; clone_size: .; cdr3_length: 14; cdr3_aa: ASSYSGQGVNYGYT
j_call: TRBJ1-2; v_call: TRBV5-6; clone_size: .; cdr3_length: 13; cdr3_aa: ASSLVAQAGEGYT
j_call: TRBJ2-7; v_call: TRBV6-5; clone_size: .; cdr3_length: 13; cdr3_aa: ASSYGRGGGYEQY
j_call: TRBJ1-2; v_call: TRBV19; clone_size: once; cdr3_length: 13; cdr3_aa: ASSSAGRGLDGYT
j_call: TRBJ2-2; v_call: TRBV9; clone_size: .; cdr3_length: 14; cdr3_aa: ASSVSPWGLTGELF
j_call: TRBJ2-5; v_call: TRBV5-6; clone_size: .; cdr3_length: 13; cdr3_aa: ASSLSSGGAETQY
j_call: TRBJ2-2; v_call: TRBV24-1; clone_size: .; cdr3_length: 14; cdr3_aa: ATSEPDRGRTGELF
j_call: TRBJ2-3; v_call: TRBV7-2; clone_size: .; cdr3_length: 14; cdr3_aa: ASSLAVRGRRDTQY
j_call: TRBJ2-1; v_call: TRBV4-1; clone_size: .; cdr3_length: 10; cdr3_aa: ASSHSVNEQF
j_call: TRBJ1-4; v_call: TRBV9; clone_size: .; cdr3_length: 13; cdr3_aa: ASSVFEGAGEKLF
j_call: TRBJ2-3; v_call: TRBV19; clone_size: .; cdr3_length: 14; cdr3_aa: ASSMRASGGTDTQY
j_call: TRBJ1-5; v_call: TRBV21-1; clone_size: .; cdr3_length: 14; cdr3_aa: ASSKVERNSNQPQH
j_call: TRBJ1-3; v_call: TRBV18; clone_size: .; cdr3_length: 15; cdr3_aa: ASSPLKDRGSTNTIY
j_call: TRBJ1-1; v_call: TRBV27; clone_size: .; cdr3_length: 12; cdr3_aa: ASSLSSGGTEAF
j_call: TRBJ2-7; v_call: TRBV19; clone_size: .; cdr3_length: 12; cdr3_aa: ASSKGTGSYEQY
j_call: TRBJ1-4; v_call: TRBV5-1; clone_size: .; cdr3_length: 12; cdr3_aa: ASRTGTANEKLF
j_call: TRBJ2-1; v_call: TRBV5-1; clone_size: .; cdr3_length: 16; cdr3_aa: ASSRGTVVRGRSNEQF
j_call: TRBJ1-5; v_call: TRBV7-9; clone_size: few; cdr3_length: 13; cdr3_aa: ASSALGTGIQPQH
j_call: TRBJ2-7; v_call: TRBV2; clone_size: .; cdr3_length: 13; cdr3_aa: ASRGRQGGSYEQY
j_call: TRBJ1-6; v_call: TRBV6-2/TRBV6-3; clone_size: .; cdr3_length: 16; cdr3_aa: ASSSAGRPTGLNSPLH
j_call: TRBJ1-1; v_call: TRBV9; clone_size: .; cdr3_length: 12; cdr3_aa: ASSQGGTNTEAF
j_call: TRBJ2-2; v_call: TRBV7-2; clone_size: .; cdr3_length: 13; cdr3_aa: ASSLVRENTGELF
j_call: TRBJ2-3; v_call: TRBV11-3; clone_size: .; cdr3_length: 14; cdr3_aa: ASSLRQGLGTDTQY
j_call: TRBJ2-2; v_call: TRBV5-4; clone_size: .; cdr3_length: 16; cdr3_aa: ASSSAKGTPANTGELF
j_call: TRBJ2-1; v_call: TRBV6-5; clone_size: once; cdr3_length: 12; cdr3_aa: ASRGQGSYNEQF
j_call: TRBJ2-7; v_call: TRBV12-3/TRBV12-4; clone_size: .; cdr3_length: 9; cdr3_aa: ASSYRVEQY
j_call: TRBJ2-5; v_call: TRBV7-6; clone_size: .; cdr3_length: 12; cdr3_aa: ASSLTGGIETQY
j_call: TRBJ2-7; v_call: TRBV5-1; clone_size: .; cdr3_length: 14; cdr3_aa: ASSLEGSGITYEQY
j_call: TRBJ1-1; v_call: TRBV6-5; clone_size: .; cdr3_length: 12; cdr3_aa: ASSYSGTDTEAF
j_call: TRBJ2-7; v_call: TRBV5-1; clone_size: .; cdr3_length: 13; cdr3_aa: ASSQGDRASHEQY
j_call: TRBJ2-7; v_call: TRBV20-1; clone_size: few; cdr3_length: 8; cdr3_aa: SAGDYEQY
j_call: TRBJ2-7; v_call: TRBV3-1/TRBV3-2; clone_size: .; cdr3_length: 12; cdr3_aa: ASSPPDLRVEQY